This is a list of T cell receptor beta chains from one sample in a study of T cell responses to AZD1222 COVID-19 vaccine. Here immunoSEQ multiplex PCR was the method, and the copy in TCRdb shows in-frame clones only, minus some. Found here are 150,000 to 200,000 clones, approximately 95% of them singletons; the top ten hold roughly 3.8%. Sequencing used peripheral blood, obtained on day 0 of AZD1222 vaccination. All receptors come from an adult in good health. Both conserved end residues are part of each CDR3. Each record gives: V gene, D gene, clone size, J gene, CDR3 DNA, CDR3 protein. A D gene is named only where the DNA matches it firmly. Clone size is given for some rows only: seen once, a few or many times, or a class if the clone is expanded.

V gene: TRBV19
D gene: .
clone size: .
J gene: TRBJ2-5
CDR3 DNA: TGTGCCAGTAGTATCCCAGGGGCGGGAGAGACCCAGTACTTC
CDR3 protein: CASSIPGAGETQYF

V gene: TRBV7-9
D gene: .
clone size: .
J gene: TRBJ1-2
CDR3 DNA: TGTGCCAGCAGTAGTACGATAAGAGAAAGTTCGGCAAACTATGGCTACACCTTC
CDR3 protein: CASSSTIRESSANYGYTF

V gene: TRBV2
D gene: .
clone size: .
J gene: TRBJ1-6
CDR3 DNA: TGTGCCAGCATTTTCCGGGACGGGGGAAACTCACCCCTCCACTTT
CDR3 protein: CASIFRDGGNSPLHF

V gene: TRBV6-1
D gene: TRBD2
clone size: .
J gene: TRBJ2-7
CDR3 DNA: TGTGCCAGCAGTTTAGCGGGAGCAGTTAACGAGCAGTACTTC
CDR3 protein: CASSLAGAVNEQYF

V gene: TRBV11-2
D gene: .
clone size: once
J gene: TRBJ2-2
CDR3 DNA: TGTGCCAGCAGCCCCCTCTGGGGGGAGCTGTTTTTT
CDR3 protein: CASSPLWGELFF

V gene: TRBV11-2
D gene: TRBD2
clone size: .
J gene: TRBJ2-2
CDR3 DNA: TGTGCCATCGTACCGGGAGGACGAAACACCGGGGAGCTGTTTTTT
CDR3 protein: CAIVPGGRNTGELFF

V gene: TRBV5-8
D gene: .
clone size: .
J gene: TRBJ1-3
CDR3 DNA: TGTGCCAGCAGCTTGGTCCCCGGAGTTGGAAACACCATATATTTT
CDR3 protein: CASSLVPGVGNTIYF

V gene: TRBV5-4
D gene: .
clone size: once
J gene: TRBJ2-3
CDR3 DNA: TGTGCCAGCAGCTGGGAAGCGGGAGATACGCAGTATTTT
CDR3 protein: CASSWEAGDTQYF

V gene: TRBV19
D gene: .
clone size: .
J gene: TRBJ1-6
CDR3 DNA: TGTGCCAGTAGTCCCTTCCTGGCTCTGAGCTCCTATAATTCACCCCTCCACTTT
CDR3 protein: CASSPFLALSSYNSPLHF

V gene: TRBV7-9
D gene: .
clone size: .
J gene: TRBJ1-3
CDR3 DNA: TGTGCCAGCAGCTTAAGGGGCTCTGGAAACACCATATATTTT
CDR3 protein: CASSLRGSGNTIYF

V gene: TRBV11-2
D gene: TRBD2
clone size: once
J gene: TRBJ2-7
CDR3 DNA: TGTGCCAGCACCCCGGGAGGTCGCTCCTACGAGCAGTACTTC
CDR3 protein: CASTPGGRSYEQYF

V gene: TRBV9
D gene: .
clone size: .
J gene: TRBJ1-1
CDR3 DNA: TGTGCCAGCACCTCCACGACACCAATGAACACTGAAGCTTTCTTT
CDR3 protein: CASTSTTPMNTEAFF

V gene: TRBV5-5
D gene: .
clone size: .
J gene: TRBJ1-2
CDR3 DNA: TGTGCCAGCAGCTTGGTTATGGGGTCTCTAGAGGGCTACACCTTC
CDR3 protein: CASSLVMGSLEGYTF

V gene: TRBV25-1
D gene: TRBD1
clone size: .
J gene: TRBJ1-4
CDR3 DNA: TGTGCCAGCAGTGATTCGGGGACAGGGATTGAAAAACTGTTTTTT
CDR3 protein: CASSDSGTGIEKLFF

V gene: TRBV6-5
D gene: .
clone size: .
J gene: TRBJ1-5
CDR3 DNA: TGTGCCAGCTCCGAAAGGGCCCTCAGGGACCAGCCCCAGCATTTT
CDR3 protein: CASSERALRDQPQHF